These T cell receptor beta chains were read from a single sample in a study of blood T cell repertoires in COVID-19. Only in-frame clones appear in the TCRdb table, and some are missing; sequencing was by immunoSEQ multiplex PCR. The sample lists under 450,000 clones; about 88% were seen once. Sample: peripheral blood. Every receptor here comes from a woman aged 40 to 55 with COVID-19, enrolled during active disease. CDR3s include the opening cysteine and the closing phenylalanine or tryptophan. A D gene is named only where the DNA matches it firmly. Clone size appears in some rows only: once, few, many, or a class for an expanded clone.

D,V,J,size,DNA,CDR3
TRBD1,TRBV3-1/TRBV3-2,TRBJ1-2,NA,TGTGCCAGCAGCTCCCGGGACAGGGAAGGTCGTGGCTACACCTTC,CASSSRDREGRGYTF
TRBD2,TRBV19,TRBJ2-1,once,TGTGCCAGTAGGCGATTCCGGGAGGAACCCTACAATGAGCAGTTCTTC,CASRRFREEPYNEQFF
TRBD1,TRBV5-1,TRBJ2-5,NA,TGCGCCAGCAGCCCGGAATTGACAGGGGGCGGGAGAGAAGAGACCCAGTACTTC,CASSPELTGGGREETQYF
TRBD1,TRBV28,TRBJ1-1,NA,TGTGCCAGCAGTTTAGGACAGGGGGTCCGAACTGAAGCTTTCTTT,CASSLGQGVRTEAFF
NA,TRBV2,TRBJ1-5,once,TGTGCCAGCAGAAGCGGTAGGAACAATCAGCCCCAGCATTTT,CASRSGRNNQPQHF
NA,TRBV18,TRBJ1-3,NA,TGTGCCAGCTCACCACCCGCGGGAACTGGAAACACCATATATTTT,CASSPPAGTGNTIYF
TRBD1,TRBV10-3,TRBJ1-1,NA,TGTGCCACCGAGACAGGGGCGCCCGGCACTGAAGCTTTCTTT,CATETGAPGTEAFF
TRBD1,TRBV6-5,TRBJ1-2,NA,TGTGCCAGCAGTCCAGGGTGGACAGGGGATGGCTACACCTTC,CASSPGWTGDGYTF
TRBD1,TRBV28,TRBJ1-1,NA,TGTGCCAGCACCACGGGGGGCGGGACAGGGTGGGACACTGAAGCTTTCTTT,CASTTGGGTGWDTEAFF
TRBD1,TRBV27,TRBJ1-5,NA,TGTGCCAGCAGTTTGGGACAGGGCAATCAGCCCCAGCATTTT,CASSLGQGNQPQHF
NA,TRBV24-1,TRBJ1-4,NA,TGTGCCACCAGTGATCTCTCAACCGGGATGCTGAATGAAAAACTGTTTTTT,CATSDLSTGMLNEKLFF
NA,TRBV28,TRBJ2-7,NA,TGTGCCAGCAGGCCACAGGGACGTCCTACCTCCTACGAGCAGTACTTC,CASRPQGRPTSYEQYF
NA,TRBV5-1,TRBJ2-2,NA,TGCGCCAGCAGCTTGGAATCGGTCAGGGCGAACACCGGGGAGCTGTTTTTT,CASSLESVRANTGELFF
NA,TRBV19,TRBJ1-3,NA,TGTGCCAGTAGTATCGACACCTTTGGAAACACCATATATTTT,CASSIDTFGNTIYF
TRBD1,TRBV5-5,TRBJ2-7,NA,TGTGCCAGCAGCGCCAACAGGGGCCTGGGTATAGTCTACGAGCAGTACTTC,CASSANRGLGIVYEQYF
NA,TRBV28,TRBJ1-4,NA,TGTGCCAGCAGCCCAGCGGGGAGGACAACTAATGAAAAACTGTTTTTT,CASSPAGRTTNEKLFF
NA,TRBV7-8,TRBJ2-5,NA,TGTGCCAGCAGCTTTAGGGTGGGGGCGCAAGGGGAGACCCAGTACTTC,CASSFRVGAQGETQYF
NA,TRBV12-3/TRBV12-4,TRBJ1-5,NA,TGTGCCAGCAGTTTAATAGAGAATCAGCCCCAGCATTTT,CASSLIENQPQHF
NA,TRBV7-2,TRBJ2-4,NA,TGTGCCAGCAGCTTAAACTTAGGTGGAGCGTGGCCCAAAAACATTCAGTACTTC,CASSLNLGGAWPKNIQYF
NA,TRBV12-3/TRBV12-4,TRBJ1-2,NA,TGTGCCAGCAGTACCGGGGTCGGCTACACCTTC,CASSTGVGYTF
TRBD2,TRBV6-5,TRBJ2-7,NA,TGTGCCAGCAGTTACTGGAGCGGGGCCATGCCCTACGAGCAGTACTTC,CASSYWSGAMPYEQYF
TRBD1,TRBV5-1,TRBJ1-4,NA,TGCGCCAGCAGCTCCGGGACAGGGCCTAATGAAAAACTGTTTTTT,CASSSGTGPNEKLFF
NA,TRBV5-1,TRBJ2-7,NA,TGCGCCAGCAGGCGACTAGAGAGCTCCTACGAGCAGTACTTC,CASRRLESSYEQYF
NA,TRBV7-2,TRBJ1-4,NA,TGTGCCAGCAGCTTAGTAGCGCAAACGAATGAAAAACTGTTTTTT,CASSLVAQTNEKLFF
NA,TRBV5-1,TRBJ2-2,NA,TGCGCCAGCAGTACAGGGTCGAACACCGGGGAGCTGTTTTTT,CASSTGSNTGELFF
NA,TRBV7-2,TRBJ1-1,NA,TGTGCCAGCAGCTCGACAATGAACACTGAAGCTTTCTTT,CASSSTMNTEAFF
TRBD1,TRBV3-1/TRBV3-2,TRBJ1-2,NA,TGTGCCAGCAGCTCGGGACAGCTCGCCTATGGCTACACCTTC,CASSSGQLAYGYTF
NA,TRBV7-9,TRBJ1-2,NA,TGTGCCAGCAGCTTAATGAGGGGGGGCCTGGGTGGCTATGGCTACACCTTC,CASSLMRGGLGGYGYTF
TRBD2,TRBV9,TRBJ2-7,NA,TGTGCCAGCAGCGTAGCAGGCGGGAGGTCCCACGAGCAGTACTTC,CASSVAGGRSHEQYF
NA,TRBV6-5,TRBJ2-1,NA,TGTGCCAGCATGAGGGCAGGGGCATCCTACAATGAGCAGTTCTTC,CASMRAGASYNEQFF
NA,TRBV28,TRBJ2-7,NA,TGTGCCAGCCACCCGAGTGTCCGGTCCTACGAGCAGTACTTC,CASHPSVRSYEQYF
NA,TRBV7-9,TRBJ2-1,NA,TGTGCCAGCAGTTCTACTAGTTACCACAATGAGCAGTTCTTC,CASSSTSYHNEQFF
NA,TRBV6-2/TRBV6-3,TRBJ2-3,NA,TGTGCCAGCAGTTACTCTGGGGGGTCAGATACGCAGTATTTT,CASSYSGGSDTQYF
NA,TRBV3-1/TRBV3-2,TRBJ2-5,NA,TGTGCCAGCAGCCAGGCCTTCGAACAGCAAGAGACCCAGTACTTC,CASSQAFEQQETQYF
TRBD1,TRBV28,TRBJ1-2,NA,TGTGCCAGCAGTTACGACAGGGGCTATGGCTACACCTTC,CASSYDRGYGYTF
TRBD2,TRBV7-9,TRBJ2-1,NA,TGTGCCAGCAGCTTAGATGGGGAGGGTGAGCAGTTCTTC,CASSLDGEGEQFF
NA,TRBV3-1/TRBV3-2,TRBJ1-1,NA,TGTGCCAGCAGCCATATTGGGGGGACTGAAGCTTTCTTT,CASSHIGGTEAFF
NA,TRBV11-2,TRBJ2-1,NA,TGTGCCAGCAGCTCGGGACTCTTCTACAATGAGCAGTTCTTC,CASSSGLFYNEQFF
NA,TRBV30,TRBJ2-5,NA,TGTGCCTGGAGATTACAGGGAGCAGAGACCCAGTACTTC,CAWRLQGAETQYF
NA,TRBV19,TRBJ2-7,NA,TGTGCCAGTAGTATAGAGGGGAATACAGGGCCCGAGCAGTACTTC,CASSIEGNTGPEQYF
TRBD2,TRBV11-2,TRBJ2-3,NA,TGTGCCAGCAGCAGTGGGACTAGCGGGTTGACAGATACGCAGTATTTT,CASSSGTSGLTDTQYF
NA,TRBV5-5,TRBJ2-2,once,TGTGCCAGCAGCTCAGGGACACCCACCGGGGAGCTGTTTTTT,CASSSGTPTGELFF